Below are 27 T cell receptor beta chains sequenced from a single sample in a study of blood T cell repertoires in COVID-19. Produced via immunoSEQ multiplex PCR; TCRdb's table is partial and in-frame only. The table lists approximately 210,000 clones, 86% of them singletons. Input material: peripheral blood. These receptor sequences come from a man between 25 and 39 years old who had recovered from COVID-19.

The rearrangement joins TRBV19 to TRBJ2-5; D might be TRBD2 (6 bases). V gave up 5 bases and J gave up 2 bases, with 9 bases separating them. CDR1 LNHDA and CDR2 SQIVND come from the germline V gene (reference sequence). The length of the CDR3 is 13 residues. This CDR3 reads CASSWTNQETQYF. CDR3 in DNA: TGTGCCAGTAGTTGGACTAATCAAGAGACCCAGTACTTC.

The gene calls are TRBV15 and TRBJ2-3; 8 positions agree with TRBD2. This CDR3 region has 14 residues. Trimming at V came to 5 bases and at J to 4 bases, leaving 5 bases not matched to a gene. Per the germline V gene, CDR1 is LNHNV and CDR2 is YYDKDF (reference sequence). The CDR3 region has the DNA TGTGCCACCAGCCGAACGGGGGGGGCAGATACGCAGTATTTT. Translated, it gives CATSRTGGADTQYF.

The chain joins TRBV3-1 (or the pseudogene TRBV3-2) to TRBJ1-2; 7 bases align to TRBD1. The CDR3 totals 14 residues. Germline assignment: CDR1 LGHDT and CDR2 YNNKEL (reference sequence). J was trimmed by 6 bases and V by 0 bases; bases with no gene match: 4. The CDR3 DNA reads TGTGCCAGCAGCCAAGAAGACAGGGTTAATGGCTACACCTTC. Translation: CASSQEDRVNGYTF.

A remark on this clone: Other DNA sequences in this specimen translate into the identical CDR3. The CDR3 reads CASSPGGSNQPQHF. The CDR3 bases are TGTGCCAGTAGTCCAGGGGGTAGCAATCAGCCCCAGCATTTT. This chain uses TRBV19 with TRBJ1-5, with TRBD1 matching 7 bases. Germline trimming cut 5 bases from V and 0 bases from J; bases unmatched to any gene: 1. CDR1 is LNHDA and CDR2 is SQIVND in the germline V gene (reference sequence). The CDR3 is 14 residues long.

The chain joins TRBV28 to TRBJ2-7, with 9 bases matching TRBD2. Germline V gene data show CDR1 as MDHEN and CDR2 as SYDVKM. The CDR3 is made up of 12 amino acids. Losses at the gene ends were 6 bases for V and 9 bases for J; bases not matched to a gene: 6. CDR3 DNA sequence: TGTGCCAGCAGCAAACTGACTAGCGGGCAGTACTTC. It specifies CASSKLTSGQYF.

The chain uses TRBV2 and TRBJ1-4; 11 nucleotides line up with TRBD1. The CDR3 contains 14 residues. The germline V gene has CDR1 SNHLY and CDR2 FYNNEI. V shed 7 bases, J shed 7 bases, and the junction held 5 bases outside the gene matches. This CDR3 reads CASNADRGLEKLFF. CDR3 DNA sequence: TGTGCCAGCAACGCGGACAGGGGGCTTGAAAAACTGTTTTTT.

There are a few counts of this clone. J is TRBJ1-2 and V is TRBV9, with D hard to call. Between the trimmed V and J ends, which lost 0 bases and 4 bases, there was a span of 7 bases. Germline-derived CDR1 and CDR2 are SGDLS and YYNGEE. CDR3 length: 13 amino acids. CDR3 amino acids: CASSVARSYGYTF. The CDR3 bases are TGTGCCAGCAGCGTAGCTAGGTCCTATGGCTACACCTTC.

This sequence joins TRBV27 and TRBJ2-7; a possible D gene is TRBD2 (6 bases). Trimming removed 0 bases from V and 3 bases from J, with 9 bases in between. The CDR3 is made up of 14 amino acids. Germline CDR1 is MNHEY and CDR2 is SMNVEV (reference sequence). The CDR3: CASSLSLRGYEQYF. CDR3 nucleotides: TGTGCCAGCAGTTTATCGTTGCGGGGCTACGAGCAGTACTTC.

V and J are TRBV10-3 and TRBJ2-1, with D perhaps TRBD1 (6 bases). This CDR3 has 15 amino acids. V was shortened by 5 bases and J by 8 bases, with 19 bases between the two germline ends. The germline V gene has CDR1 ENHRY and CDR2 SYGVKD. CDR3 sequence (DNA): TGTGCCATCAGTCCCGGACAGTCGGGCATCGATGAGCAGTTCTTC. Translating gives CAISPGQSGIDEQFF.

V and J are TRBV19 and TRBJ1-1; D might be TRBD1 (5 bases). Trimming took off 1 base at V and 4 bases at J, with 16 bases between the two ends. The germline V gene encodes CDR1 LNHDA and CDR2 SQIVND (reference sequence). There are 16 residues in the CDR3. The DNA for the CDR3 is TGTGCCAGTAGTATAGGACAGACCATATTTGCCACTGAAGCTTTCTTT. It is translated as CASSIGQTIFATEAFF. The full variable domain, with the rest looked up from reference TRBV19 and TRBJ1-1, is DGGITQSPKYLFRKEGQNVTLSCEQNLNHDAMYWYRQDPGQGLRLIYYSQIVNDFQKGDIAEGYSVSREKKESFPLTVTSAQKNPTAFYLCASSIGQTIFATEAFFGQGTRLTVV.

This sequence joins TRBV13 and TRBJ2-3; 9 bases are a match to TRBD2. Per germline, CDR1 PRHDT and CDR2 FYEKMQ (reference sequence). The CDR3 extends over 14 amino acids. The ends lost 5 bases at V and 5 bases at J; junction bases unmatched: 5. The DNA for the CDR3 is TGTGCCAGCAGCATTAGCGGGGGACGAGATACGCAGTATTTT. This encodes CASSISGGRDTQYF.

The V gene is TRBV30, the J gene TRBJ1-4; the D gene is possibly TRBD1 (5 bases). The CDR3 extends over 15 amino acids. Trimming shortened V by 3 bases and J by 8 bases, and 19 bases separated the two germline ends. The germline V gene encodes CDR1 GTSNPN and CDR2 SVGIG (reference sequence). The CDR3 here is CAWRPLTVYQEKLFF. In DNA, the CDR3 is TGTGCCTGGAGACCTCTGACAGTCTATCAAGAAAAACTGTTTTTT.

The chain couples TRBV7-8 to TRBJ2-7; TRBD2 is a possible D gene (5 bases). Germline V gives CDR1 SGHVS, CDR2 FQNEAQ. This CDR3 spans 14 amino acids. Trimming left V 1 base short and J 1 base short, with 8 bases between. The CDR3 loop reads CASSLVGSSYEQYF. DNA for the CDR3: TGTGCCAGCAGCTTAGTTGGGAGTTCCTACGAGCAGTACTTC.

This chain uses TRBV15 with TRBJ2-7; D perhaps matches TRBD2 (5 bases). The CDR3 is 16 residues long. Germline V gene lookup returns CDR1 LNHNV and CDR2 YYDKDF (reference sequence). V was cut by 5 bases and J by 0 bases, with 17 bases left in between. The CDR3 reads CATSQGLLRSSYEQYF. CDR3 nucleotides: TGTGCCACCAGCCAAGGACTCCTCAGGAGCTCCTACGAGCAGTACTTC.

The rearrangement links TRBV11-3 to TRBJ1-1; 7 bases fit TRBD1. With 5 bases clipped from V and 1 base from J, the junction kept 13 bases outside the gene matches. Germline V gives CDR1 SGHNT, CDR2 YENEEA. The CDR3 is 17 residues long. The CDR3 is CASSPNPPGQRNTEAFF. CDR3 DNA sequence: TGTGCCAGCAGCCCTAACCCCCCGGGACAGAGGAACACTGAAGCTTTCTTT.

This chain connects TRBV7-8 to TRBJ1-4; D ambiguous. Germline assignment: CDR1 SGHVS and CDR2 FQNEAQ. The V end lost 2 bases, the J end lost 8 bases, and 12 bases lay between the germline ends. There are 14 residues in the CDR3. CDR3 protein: CASSLSRQQEKLFF. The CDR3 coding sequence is TGTGCCAGCAGCTTAAGCAGGCAGCAGGAAAAACTGTTTTTT.

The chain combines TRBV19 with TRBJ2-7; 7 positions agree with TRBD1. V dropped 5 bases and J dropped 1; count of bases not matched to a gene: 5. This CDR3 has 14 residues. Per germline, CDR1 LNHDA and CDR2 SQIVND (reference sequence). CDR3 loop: CASSPQGRSYEQYF. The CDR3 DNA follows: TGTGCCAGTAGTCCACAGGGGCGATCCTACGAGCAGTACTTC.

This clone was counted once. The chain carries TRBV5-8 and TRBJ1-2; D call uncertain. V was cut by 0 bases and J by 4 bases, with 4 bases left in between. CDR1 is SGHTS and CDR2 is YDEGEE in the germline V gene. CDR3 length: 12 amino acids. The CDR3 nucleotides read TGTGCCAGCAGCTTGGTAGTCTATGGCTACACCTTC. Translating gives CASSLVVYGYTF.

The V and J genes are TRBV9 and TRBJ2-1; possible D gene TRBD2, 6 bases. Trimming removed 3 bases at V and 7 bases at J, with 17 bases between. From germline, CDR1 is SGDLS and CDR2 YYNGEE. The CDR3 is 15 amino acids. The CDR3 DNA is TGTGCCAGCAGCGCCCGGACGGGGGATCTAAATGAGCAGTTCTTC. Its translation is CASSARTGDLNEQFF.

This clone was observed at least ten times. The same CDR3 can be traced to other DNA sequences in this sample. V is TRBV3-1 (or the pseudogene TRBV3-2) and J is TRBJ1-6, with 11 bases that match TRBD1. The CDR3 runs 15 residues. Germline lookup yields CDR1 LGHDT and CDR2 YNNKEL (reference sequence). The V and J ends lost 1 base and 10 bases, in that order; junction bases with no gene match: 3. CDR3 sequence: CASSQGTGGESPLHF. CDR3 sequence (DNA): TGTGCCAGCAGCCAAGGGACAGGGGGCGAATCACCCCTCCACTTT.

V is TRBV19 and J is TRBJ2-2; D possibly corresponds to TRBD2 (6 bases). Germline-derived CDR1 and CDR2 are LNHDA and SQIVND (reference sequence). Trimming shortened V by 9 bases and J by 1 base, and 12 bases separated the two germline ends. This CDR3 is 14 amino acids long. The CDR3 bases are TGTGCCAGCATGGGACTTTTGAACACCGGGGAGCTGTTTTTT. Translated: CASMGLLNTGELFF. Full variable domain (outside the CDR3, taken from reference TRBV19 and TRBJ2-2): DGGITQSPKYLFRKEGQNVTLSCEQNLNHDAMYWYRQDPGQGLRLIYYSQIVNDFQKGDIAEGYSVSREKKESFPLTVTSAQKNPTAFYLCASMGLLNTGELFFGEGSRLTVL.

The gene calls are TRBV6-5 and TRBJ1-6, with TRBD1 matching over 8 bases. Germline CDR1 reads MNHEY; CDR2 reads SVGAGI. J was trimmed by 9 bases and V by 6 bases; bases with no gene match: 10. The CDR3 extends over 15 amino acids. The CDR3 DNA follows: TGTGCCAGCAGGGGGACTGGACAGGGAAGTTCACCCCTCCACTTT. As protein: CASRGTGQGSSPLHF.

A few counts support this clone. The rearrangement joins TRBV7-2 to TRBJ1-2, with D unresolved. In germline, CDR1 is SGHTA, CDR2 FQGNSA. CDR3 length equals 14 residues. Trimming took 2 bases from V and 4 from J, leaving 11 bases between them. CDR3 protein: CASSLSPEIYGYTF. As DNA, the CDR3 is TGTGCCAGCAGCTTATCGCCAGAAATCTATGGCTACACCTTC.

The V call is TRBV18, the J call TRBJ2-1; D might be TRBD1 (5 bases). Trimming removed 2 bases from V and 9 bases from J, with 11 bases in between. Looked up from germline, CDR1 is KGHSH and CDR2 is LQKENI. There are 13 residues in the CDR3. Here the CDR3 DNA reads TGTGCCAGCTCACCAAGACAGACGAGTGAGCAGTTCTTC. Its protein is CASSPRQTSEQFF.

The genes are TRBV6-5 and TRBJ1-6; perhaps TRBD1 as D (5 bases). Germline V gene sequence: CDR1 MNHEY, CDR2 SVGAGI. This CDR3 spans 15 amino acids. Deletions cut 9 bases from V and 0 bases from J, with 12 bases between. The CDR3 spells CASRGRGSYNSPLHF. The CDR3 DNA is TGTGCCAGTCGAGGGAGGGGCTCCTATAATTCACCCCTCCACTTT.

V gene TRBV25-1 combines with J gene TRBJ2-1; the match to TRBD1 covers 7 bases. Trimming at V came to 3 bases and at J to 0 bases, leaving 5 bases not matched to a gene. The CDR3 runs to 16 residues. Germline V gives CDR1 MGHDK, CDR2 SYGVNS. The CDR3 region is CASSERTGGSYNEQFF. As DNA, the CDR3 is TGTGCCAGCAGTGAGAGGACAGGAGGCTCCTACAATGAGCAGTTCTTC.

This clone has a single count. CDR3 in amino acids: CASSHSWETQYF. The CDR3, as DNA: TGTGCCAGCAGCCATAGTTGGGAGACCCAGTACTTC. The gene calls are TRBV13 and TRBJ2-5; no reliable D call. CDR3 length equals 12 residues. Germline CDR1 reads PRHDT; CDR2 reads FYEKMQ (reference sequence). V shed 5 bases and J shed 5 bases, with 9 bases lying between them.